The present T cell receptor (beta chain) was sequenced within a study of beta chain features in type 1 diabetes. Study-wide points: VDJ junctions sequenced from type 1 diabetes patients showed fewer insertions and more deletions.

The germline gives CDR1 SQVTM, CDR2 ANQGSEA. The CDR3 has 15 amino acids. The V segment lost 4 bases and the J segment 3 bases; nucleotides outside the gene matches: 8. What was sequenced were expressed TCRB transcripts, since all of the isolated RNA had been reverse transcribed. Some 4 million reads were obtained on average from naive, central memory and regulatory T cell samples. The protocol was immunoSEQ multiplex PCR, while the TCRdb copy is restricted to in-frame clones and leaves out a portion. The sample includes 400,000 to 600,000 clones, 30% of them seen just once. There are a few counts of this clone. The antigen is not known.

This receptor was identified in a man between 18 and 29 years old in good health. The sample was naive CD4+ T cells from blood. The gene calls are TRBV29-1 and TRBJ2-1; 8 bases agree with TRBD1. The CDR3 loop reads CSVVPGQGVYNEQFF. CDR3 bases: TGCAGCGTTGTCCCCGGACAGGGCGTCTACAATGAGCAGTTCTTC.